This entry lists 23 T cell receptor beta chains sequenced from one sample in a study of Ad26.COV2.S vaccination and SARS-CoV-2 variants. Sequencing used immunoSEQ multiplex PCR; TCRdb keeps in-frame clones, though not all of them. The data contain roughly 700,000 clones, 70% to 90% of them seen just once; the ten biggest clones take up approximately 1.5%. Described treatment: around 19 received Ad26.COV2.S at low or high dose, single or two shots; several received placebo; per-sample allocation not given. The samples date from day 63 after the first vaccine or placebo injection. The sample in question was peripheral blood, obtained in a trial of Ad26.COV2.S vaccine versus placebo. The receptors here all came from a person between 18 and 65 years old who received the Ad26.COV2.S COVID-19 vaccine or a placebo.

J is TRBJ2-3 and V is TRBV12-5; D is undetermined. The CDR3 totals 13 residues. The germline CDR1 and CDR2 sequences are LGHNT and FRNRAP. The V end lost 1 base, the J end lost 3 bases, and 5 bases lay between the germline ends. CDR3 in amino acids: CASGLDLTDTQYF. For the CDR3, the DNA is TGTGCTAGTGGTTTGGACCTTACAGATACGCAGTATTTT.

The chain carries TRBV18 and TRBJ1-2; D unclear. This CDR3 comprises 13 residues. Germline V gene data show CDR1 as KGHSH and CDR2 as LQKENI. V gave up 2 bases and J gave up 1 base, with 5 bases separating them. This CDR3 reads CASSPESNYGYTF. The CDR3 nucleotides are TGTGCCAGCTCACCAGAGAGTAACTATGGCTACACCTTC.

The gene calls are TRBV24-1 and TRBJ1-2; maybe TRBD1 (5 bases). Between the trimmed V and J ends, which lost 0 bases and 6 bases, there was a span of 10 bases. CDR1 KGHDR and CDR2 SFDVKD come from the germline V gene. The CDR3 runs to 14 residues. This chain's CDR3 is CATSDLDSPHGYTF. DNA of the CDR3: TGTGCCACCAGTGATTTGGACAGCCCTCATGGCTACACCTTC.

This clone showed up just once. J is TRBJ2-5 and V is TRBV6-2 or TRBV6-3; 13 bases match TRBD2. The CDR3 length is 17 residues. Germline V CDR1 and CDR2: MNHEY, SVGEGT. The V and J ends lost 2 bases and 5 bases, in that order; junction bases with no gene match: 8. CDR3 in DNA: TGTGCCAGCAGTTACGGCCGGACTAGCGGGGGTGGGGAGACCCAGTACTTC. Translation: CASSYGRTSGGGETQYF.

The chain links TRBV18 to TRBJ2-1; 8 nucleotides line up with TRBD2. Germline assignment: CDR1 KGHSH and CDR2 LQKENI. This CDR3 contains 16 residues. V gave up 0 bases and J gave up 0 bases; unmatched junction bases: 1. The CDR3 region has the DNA TGTGCCAGCTCACCACCGGCGGGGGGCTCCTACAATGAGCAGTTCTTC. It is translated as CASSPPAGGSYNEQFF. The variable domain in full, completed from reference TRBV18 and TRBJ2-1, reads NAGVMQNPRHLVRRRGQEARLRCSPMKGHSHVYWYRQLPEEGLKFMVYLQKENIIDESGMPKERFSAEFPKEGPSILRIQQVVRGDSAAYFCASSPPAGGSYNEQFFGPGTRLTVL.

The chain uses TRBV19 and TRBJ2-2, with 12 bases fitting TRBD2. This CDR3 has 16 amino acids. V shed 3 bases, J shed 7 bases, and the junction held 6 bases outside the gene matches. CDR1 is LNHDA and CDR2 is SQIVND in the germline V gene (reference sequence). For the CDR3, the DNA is TGTGCCAGTAGTATGGGACTAGCGGGTCCAGGCGGGGAGCTGTTTTTT. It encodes CASSMGLAGPGGELFF.

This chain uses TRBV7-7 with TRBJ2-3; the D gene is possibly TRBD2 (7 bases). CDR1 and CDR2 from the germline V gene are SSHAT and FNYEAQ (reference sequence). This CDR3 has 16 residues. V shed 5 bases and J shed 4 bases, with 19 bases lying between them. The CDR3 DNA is TGTGCCAGCAGCCCCCGGGGAGGGGGGGGTTCAGATACGCAGTATTTT. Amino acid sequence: CASSPRGGGGSDTQYF.

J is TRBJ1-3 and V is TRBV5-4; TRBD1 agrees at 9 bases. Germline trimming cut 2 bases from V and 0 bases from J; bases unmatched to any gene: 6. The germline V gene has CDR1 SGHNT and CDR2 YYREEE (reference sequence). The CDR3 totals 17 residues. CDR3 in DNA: TGTGCCAGCAGCTTACAGGGGGCTGCATTCTCTGGAAACACCATATATTTT. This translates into CASSLQGAAFSGNTIYF. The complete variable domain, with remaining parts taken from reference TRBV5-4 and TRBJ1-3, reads ETGVTQSPTHLIKTRGQQVTLRCSSQSGHNTVSWYQQALGQGPQFIFQYYREEENGRGNFPPRFSGLQFPNYSSELNVNALELDDSALYLCASSLQGAAFSGNTIYFGEGSWLTVV.

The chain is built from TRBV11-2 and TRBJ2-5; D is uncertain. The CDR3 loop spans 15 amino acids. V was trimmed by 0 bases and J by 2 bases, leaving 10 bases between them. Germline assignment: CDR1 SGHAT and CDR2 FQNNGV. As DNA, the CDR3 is TGTGCCAGCAGCTTAGATCCGGGTTTTCAAGAGACCCAGTACTTC. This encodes CASSLDPGFQETQYF. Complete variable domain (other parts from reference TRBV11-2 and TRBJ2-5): EAGVAQSPRYKIIEKRQSVAFWCNPISGHATLYWYQQILGQGPKLLIQFQNNGVVDDSQLPKDRFSAERLKGVDSTLKIQPAKLEDSAVYLCASSLDPGFQETQYFGPGTRLLVL.

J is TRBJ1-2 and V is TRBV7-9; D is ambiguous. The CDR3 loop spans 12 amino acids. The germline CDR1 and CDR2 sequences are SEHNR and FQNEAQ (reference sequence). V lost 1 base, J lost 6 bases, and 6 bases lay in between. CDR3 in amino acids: CASSLGYHGYTF. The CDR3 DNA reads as TGTGCCAGCAGCTTAGGGTATCATGGCTACACCTTC.

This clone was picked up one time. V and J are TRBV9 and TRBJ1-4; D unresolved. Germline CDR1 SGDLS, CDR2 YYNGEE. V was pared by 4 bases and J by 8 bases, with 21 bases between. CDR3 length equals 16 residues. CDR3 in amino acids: CASSPWVDPGREKLFF. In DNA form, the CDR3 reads TGTGCCAGCAGCCCGTGGGTTGACCCTGGGAGGGAAAAACTGTTTTTT.

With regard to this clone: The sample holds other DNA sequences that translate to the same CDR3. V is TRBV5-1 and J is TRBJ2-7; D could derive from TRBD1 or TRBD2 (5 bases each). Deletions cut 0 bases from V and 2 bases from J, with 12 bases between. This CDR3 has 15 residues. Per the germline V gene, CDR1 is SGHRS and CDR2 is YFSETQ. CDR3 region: CASSLAGTAAYEQYF. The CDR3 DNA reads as TGCGCCAGCAGCTTGGCCGGGACGGCCGCCTACGAGCAGTACTTC.

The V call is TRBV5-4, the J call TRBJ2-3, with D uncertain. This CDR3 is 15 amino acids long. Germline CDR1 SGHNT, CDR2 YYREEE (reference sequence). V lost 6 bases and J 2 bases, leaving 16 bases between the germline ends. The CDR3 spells CASTKGWRNTDTQYF. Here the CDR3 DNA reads TGTGCCAGCACCAAGGGTTGGCGGAACACAGATACGCAGTATTTT.

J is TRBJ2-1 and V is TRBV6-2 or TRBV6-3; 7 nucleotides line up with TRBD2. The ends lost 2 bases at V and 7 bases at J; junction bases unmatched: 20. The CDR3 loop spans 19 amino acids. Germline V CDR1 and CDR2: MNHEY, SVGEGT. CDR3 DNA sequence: TGTGCCAGCAGTTACCCCTACCCGGGACTAACATGGCCCAGGAATGAGCAGTTCTTC. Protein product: CASSYPYPGLTWPRNEQFF.

CDR3 region: CASSFGQGNQPQHF. In nucleotides, the CDR3 is TGTGCCAGCTCATTCGGACAGGGGAATCAGCCCCAGCATTTT. J is TRBJ1-5 and V is TRBV18; TRBD1 agrees at 9 bases. With 5 bases clipped from V and 4 bases from J, the junction kept 3 bases outside the gene matches. This CDR3 has 14 residues. Germline-derived CDR1 and CDR2 are KGHSH and LQKENI.

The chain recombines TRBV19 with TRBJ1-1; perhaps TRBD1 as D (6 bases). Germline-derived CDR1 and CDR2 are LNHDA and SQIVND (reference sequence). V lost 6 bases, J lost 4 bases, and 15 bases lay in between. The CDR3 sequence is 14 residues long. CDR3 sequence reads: CASRREGGSTEAFF. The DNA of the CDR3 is TGTGCCAGTAGGAGAGAGGGGGGGAGCACTGAAGCTTTCTTT.

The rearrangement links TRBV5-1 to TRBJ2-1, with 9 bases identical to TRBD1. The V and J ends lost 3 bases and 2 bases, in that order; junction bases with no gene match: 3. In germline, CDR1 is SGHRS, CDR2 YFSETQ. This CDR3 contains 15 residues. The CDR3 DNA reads TGCGCCAGCAGCTCCGGGACAGGGACCTACAATGAGCAGTTCTTC. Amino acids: CASSSGTGTYNEQFF.

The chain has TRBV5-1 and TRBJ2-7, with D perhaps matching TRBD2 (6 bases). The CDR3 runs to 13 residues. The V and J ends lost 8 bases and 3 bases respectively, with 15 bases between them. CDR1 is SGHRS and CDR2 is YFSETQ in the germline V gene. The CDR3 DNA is TGCGCCAGTCAACGGGACTCGGACTACGAGCAGTACTTC. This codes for CASQRDSDYEQYF.

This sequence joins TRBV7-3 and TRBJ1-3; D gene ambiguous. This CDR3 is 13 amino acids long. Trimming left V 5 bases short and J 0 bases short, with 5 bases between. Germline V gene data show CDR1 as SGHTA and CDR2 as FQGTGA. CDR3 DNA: TGTGCCAGCAGCCCGAACTCTGGAAACACCATATATTTT. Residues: CASSPNSGNTIYF.

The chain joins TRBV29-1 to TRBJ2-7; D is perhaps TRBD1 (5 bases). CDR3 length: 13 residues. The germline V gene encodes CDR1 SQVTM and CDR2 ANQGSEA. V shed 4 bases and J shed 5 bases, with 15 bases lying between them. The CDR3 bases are TGCAGCGTTGCTCCACAGGATTCCGACGAGCAGTACTTC. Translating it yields CSVAPQDSDEQYF.

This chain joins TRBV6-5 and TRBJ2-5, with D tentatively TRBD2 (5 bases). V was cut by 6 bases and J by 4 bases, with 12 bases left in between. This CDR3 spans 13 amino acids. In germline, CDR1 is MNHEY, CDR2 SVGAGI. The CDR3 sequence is CASSPGVLETQYF. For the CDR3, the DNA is TGTGCCAGCAGCCCCGGGGTCCTAGAGACCCAGTACTTC.

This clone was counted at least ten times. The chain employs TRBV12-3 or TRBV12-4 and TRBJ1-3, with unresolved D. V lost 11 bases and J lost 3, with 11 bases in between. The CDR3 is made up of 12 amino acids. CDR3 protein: CADKAGGNTIYF. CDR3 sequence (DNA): TGTGCCGATAAAGCGGGTGGAAACACCATATATTTT.

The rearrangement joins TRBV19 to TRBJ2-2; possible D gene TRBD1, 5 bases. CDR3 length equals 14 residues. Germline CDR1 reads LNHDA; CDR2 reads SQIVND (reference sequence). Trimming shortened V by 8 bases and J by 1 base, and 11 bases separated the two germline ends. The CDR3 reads CASQGGLNTGELFF. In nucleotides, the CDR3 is TGTGCCAGTCAGGGTGGGCTGAACACCGGGGAGCTGTTTTTT.